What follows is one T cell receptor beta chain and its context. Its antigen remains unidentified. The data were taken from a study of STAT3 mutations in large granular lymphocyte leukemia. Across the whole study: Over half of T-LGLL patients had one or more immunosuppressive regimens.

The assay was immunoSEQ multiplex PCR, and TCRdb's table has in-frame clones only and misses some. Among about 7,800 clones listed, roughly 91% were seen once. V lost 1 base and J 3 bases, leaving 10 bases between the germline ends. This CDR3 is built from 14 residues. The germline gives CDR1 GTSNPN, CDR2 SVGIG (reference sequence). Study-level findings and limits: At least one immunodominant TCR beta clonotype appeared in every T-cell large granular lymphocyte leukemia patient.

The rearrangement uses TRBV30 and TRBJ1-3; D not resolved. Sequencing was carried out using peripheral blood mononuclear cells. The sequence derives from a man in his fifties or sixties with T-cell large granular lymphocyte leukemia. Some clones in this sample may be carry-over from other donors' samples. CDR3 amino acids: CAWSGKTVGNTIYF. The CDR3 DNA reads TGTGCCTGGAGTGGGAAGACGGTTGGAAACACCATATATTTT. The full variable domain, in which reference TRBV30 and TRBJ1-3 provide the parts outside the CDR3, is SQTIHQWPATLVQPVGSPLSLECTVEGTSNPNLYWYRQAAGRGLQLLFYSVGIGQISSEVPQNLSASRPQDRQFILSSKKLLLSDSGFYLCAWSGKTVGNTIYFGEGSWLTVV.